This T cell receptor beta chain was profiled in a study of cytomegalovirus exposure and HLA in healthy donors. In the PCR, 60 Vbeta and 13 Jbeta primers were used. Profiling relied on immunoSEQ multiplex PCR, and the TCRdb table lists in-frame clones only, not all of them. In all, the sample yields 150,000 to 200,000 clones. The length of the CDR3 is 13 residues. From germline, CDR1 is LNHDA and CDR2 SQIVND (reference sequence). V was shortened by 7 bases and J by 7 bases, with 11 bases between the two germline ends. V is TRBV19 and J is TRBJ1-6; D gene unclear. Source material: PBMCs. The clonotype comes from a woman aged 60-70 years in good health and CMV-seronegative. CDR3 in amino acids: CASTLDRNSPLHF. The CDR3 DNA follows: TGTGCCAGTACCCTAGACCGGAATTCACCCCTCCACTTT.